The source of this T cell receptor beta chain is a study of blood T cell repertoires in COVID-19. For the study at large: COVID-19 samples, acute and convalescent, were from the United States, Italy and Spain.

This CDR3 contains 13 residues. The germline V gene has CDR1 SGDLS and CDR2 YYNGEE. Trimming pared 3 bases from V and 8 bases from J, leaving 14 bases between. In the original analysis: Estimates of nucleated cell counts were drawn from the amplification of reference gene primers. Sequencing was performed with immunoSEQ multiplex PCR; in TCRdb, only in-frame clones are kept and a portion is missing. V and J calls and clone size follow that table, whereas D and trimming were derived from the DNA. Among about 260,000 clones listed, 88% were seen once. This sequence originates from a human donor in a cohort sampled during active COVID-19. The sequenced sample was peripheral blood. The chain is built from TRBV9 and TRBJ1-1; TRBD1 is a possible D gene (6 bases). The CDR3 region has the DNA TGTGCCAGCAGCGCCGACAGGCTTGGGGAAGCTTTCTTT. Amino acid sequence: CASSADRLGEAFF.